Listed here is a single TCR beta chain. The antigen it binds to is not known. Base qualities are not recorded, but no much larger clone differs from it by a single base. The data stem from a study of T cells in localized non-small cell lung cancer (dated by TCRdb to about 2020). About the full investigation: Comparing tumors with uninvolved tumor-adjacent lungs, the study looked at the T cell repertoires of a few hundred patients with early-stage NSCLC. A mean age of around 66 years was recorded for the NSCLC patients, of whom around 140 were male and 95 to 110 were female. The cohort comprised 236 treatment-naïve NSCLC patients with resected, localized lung tumors.

The immunoSEQ Assay was used to sequence TCR beta CDR3 regions from DNA. In the source study's methods: T cell density was computed as TCR beta template counts normalized to usable DNA estimated by amplifying housekeeping genes. Richness was estimated using the preseqR package, with extrapolation to 400,000 templates for PBMC samples and to 120,000 templates for tissue samples. Clonality was defined by subtracting Pielou's evenness from one. Tissue-enriched TCRs were identified by differential abundance testing using productive amino-acid clonotypes, minimum total count 5 and alpha 0.1. The Jaccard Index and the Morisita Overlap Index were used to quantify repertoire overlap between compartments. GLIPH clustered TCR beta CDR3s with public tetramer-defined viral CDR3s; viral motifs required at least three viral sequences plus V-gene enrichment. The immuneACCESS repertoire file appears here via TCRdb, limited to in-frame rearrangements. These files lack a portion of the clones; in checked studies, under half of the deficit traces to unresolved V genes, and the cause of the others is not known. V and J calls and clone size are those listed in that table; D and trimming were worked out from the DNA. The sample has 4,000 to 6,000 clones on record, more than 40% of them singletons. The top ten clonotypes cover roughly 15% of the sample.

At diagnosis, tumor, uninvolved tumor-adjacent lung and peripheral blood were collected and then preserved as a mix of FFPE and fresh-frozen material. CDR1 and CDR2, per the germline V gene, are SGDLS and YYNGEE. The CDR3, cysteine through phenylalanine, is 13 amino acids long. Only the CDR3 DNA stays, 39 bases, in frame from base 1. V was cut back by 7 bases and J by 6 bases, leaving a gap of 17 bases between them. What the authors observed across the whole study: Since the design was exploratory, TCR variables were selected using unadjusted p-values with no false-discovery rate correction. Multi-region tumor sequencing was not performed, so intratumor heterogeneity could not be excluded. Of the top 100 tumor clones, a median of 57 were detected in paired uninvolved adjacent lung; about 28 were also among that lung's top 100. Longer overall survival was associated with higher T cell density in blood, whereas shorter survival was associated with higher clonality in adjacent lung. Uninvolved tumor-adjacent lung showed the highest T cell clonality, higher than tumor, which suggests more focused antigenic responses in the uninvolved tumor-adjacent lung.

This material consisted of lung tumor tissue, taken before any cancer treatment. This TCR came from a man aged 35-75 years with stage I lung adenocarcinoma. Here the chain combines TRBV9 and TRBJ2-7; there is no confident call for the D gene. The CDR3 amino acid sequence is: CASPLRLAAEQYF. The nucleotides are TGTGCCAGCCCCCTGAGGTTGGCGGCCGAGCAGTACTTC.